These 17 T cell receptor beta chains were all obtained from the same sample, sequenced in a study of vaccination and CD4 T cells after COVID-19. Antigens for these TCRs are unknown. Treatment reported: roughly 11-day PBMC culture with coronavirus spike peptide pools or control peptides (ViraFEST assay). These CD4+ T cells came from an unexposed donor, sampled before the COVID-19 pandemic (2011-2018). Sequenced with the Oncomine TCR Beta short-read assay was DNA taken from cultured CD4+ T cells. The source of extracted genomic DNA was cultured CD4+ T cells. MiXCR, run by TCRdb on the PCR reads, gives a single entry per CDR3 protein. Of around 10,000 distinct CDR3 sequences in the sample, about 35% were seen once. Input material: CD4+ T cells from blood, cultured in vitro. The origin of the receptors is a human donor in good health.

The J gene is TRBJ2-1, the V gene TRBV7-9; maybe TRBD2 (5 bases). V lost 4 bases and J 1 base, leaving 8 bases between the germline ends. Germline CDR1 is SEHNR and CDR2 is FQNEAQ (reference sequence). The length of the CDR3 is 14 residues. The CDR3 nucleotides are TGTGCCAGCAGCTCCCCGGGGTCCTACAATGAGCAGTTCTTC. It translates to CASSSPGSYNEQFF.

The V call is TRBV7-2, the J call TRBJ2-1; perhaps TRBD2 as D (6 bases). This CDR3 region has 14 residues. V was shortened by 1 base and J by 12 bases, with 16 bases between the two germline ends. Germline CDR1 is SGHTA and CDR2 is FQGNSA. Here the CDR3 DNA reads TGTGCCAGCAGCTTAGTTTCACTAGCCGACGGGCAGTTCTTC. This encodes CASSLVSLADGQFF.

The V gene is TRBV19, the J gene TRBJ1-1, with a weak D call TRBD1 (6 bases). CDR1 is LNHDA and CDR2 is SQIVND in the germline V gene (reference sequence). Trimming took 6 bases from V and 5 from J, leaving 10 bases between them. The CDR3 totals 12 residues. The CDR3 DNA is TGTGCCAGTAGAGGCAGGGGAACTGAAGCTTTCTTT. Translated: CASRGRGTEAFF.

The chain combines TRBV20-1 with TRBJ1-1; maybe TRBD1 (6 bases). The CDR3 is made up of 11 amino acids. Germline V CDR1 and CDR2: DFQATT, SNEGSKA (reference sequence). V was pared by 3 bases and J by 9 bases, with 11 bases between. The CDR3 loop is CSASGRGKAFF. The DNA of the CDR3 is TGCAGTGCTAGCGGCAGGGGCAAAGCTTTCTTT.

The chain is built from TRBV11-2 and TRBJ2-1, with 8 bases that match TRBD2. After removal of 5 bases from V and 0 bases from J, the junction contained 15 bases not matched to a gene. The CDR3 runs 19 residues. Germline V gene sequence: CDR1 SGHAT, CDR2 FQNNGV. The CDR3 DNA follows: TGTGCCAGCAGCCTCGAACCGGGACTAGGCTATAGCTCCTACAATGAGCAGTTCTTC. Protein sequence: CASSLEPGLGYSSYNEQFF.

This clonotype occurred a few times. V usage is TRBV30 and J usage is TRBJ1-2; 8 nucleotides agree with TRBD1. This CDR3 has 13 amino acids. The V gene's germline CDR1 is GTSNPN and CDR2 SVGIG (reference sequence). V dropped 2 bases and J dropped 6; count of bases not matched to a gene: 5. CDR3 in DNA: TGTGCCTGGAGTAGGACAGGGATGCATGGCTACACCTTC. This codes for CAWSRTGMHGYTF.

DNA of the CDR3: TGCAGTGAACAGCGGGGACAAGAGACCCAGTACTTC. Protein sequence: CSEQRGQETQYF. The chain employs TRBV20-1 and TRBJ2-5; TRBD2 aligns across 7 bases. The ends lost 7 bases at V and 2 bases at J; junction bases unmatched: 4. Germline CDR1 DFQATT, CDR2 SNEGSKA (reference sequence). The CDR3 covers 12 residues.

V gene TRBV20-1 combines with J gene TRBJ2-2; 9 nucleotides match TRBD2. The CDR3 is 15 residues long. Germline-derived CDR1 and CDR2 are DFQATT and SNEGSKA (reference sequence). J lost 4 bases, V lost 0 bases, and 3 bases had no gene match. For the CDR3, the DNA is TGCAGTGCTAGAGATTTAGCGGGAGCCACCGGGGAGCTGTTTTTT. It specifies CSARDLAGATGELFF.

This sequence joins TRBV19 and TRBJ1-6; no definite D call. Trimming removed 5 bases from V and 10 bases from J, with 15 bases in between. CDR1 and CDR2 from the germline V gene are LNHDA and SQIVND (reference sequence). This CDR3 has 14 residues. The CDR3 loop reads CASSASGNSSPLHF. The DNA for the CDR3 is TGTGCCAGTAGTGCATCCGGGAACAGCTCACCCCTCCACTTT.

The V call is TRBV20-1, the J call TRBJ2-3; D is tentatively TRBD1 or TRBD2 (5 bases each). V dropped 1 base and J dropped 4 bases, with 21 bases sitting between them. CDR1 DFQATT and CDR2 SNEGSKA come from the germline V gene (reference sequence). This CDR3 has 17 amino acids. The CDR3 region has the DNA TGCAGTGCTAGAGGTCGACCGGGACCGGCGAAAGCAGATACGCAGTATTTT. It yields the protein CSARGRPGPAKADTQYF.

This clonotype turned up a few times. The V and J genes are TRBV19 and TRBJ1-2; D is unclear. Per the germline V gene, CDR1 is LNHDA and CDR2 is SQIVND (reference sequence). Trimming stripped 3 bases from V and 4 bases from J, with 18 bases between. This CDR3 comprises 16 residues. In DNA form, the CDR3 reads TGTGCCAGTAGTATGGTAACCCGCCCGGTCGCCTATGGCTACACCTTC. It codes for CASSMVTRPVAYGYTF.

This rearrangement joins TRBV2 to TRBJ2-7, with TRBD1 matching over 8 bases. Trimming at V came to 4 bases and at J to 5 bases, leaving 7 bases not matched to a gene. The CDR3 totals 14 residues. Germline loops: CDR1 SNHLY, CDR2 FYNNEI. The CDR3 DNA reads TGTGCCAGCAGTGTTGGGACAGGTGGCCACGAGCAGTACTTC. Translated, it gives CASSVGTGGHEQYF.

The chain joins TRBV19 to TRBJ1-1; tentatively, D is TRBD1 (6 bases). V was clipped by 7 bases and J by 0 bases, with 9 bases between them. The CDR3 has 13 residues. The V gene's germline CDR1 is LNHDA and CDR2 SQIVND (reference sequence). CDR3 loop: CASKGQLNTEAFF. The DNA of the CDR3 is TGTGCCAGTAAAGGACAGTTGAACACTGAAGCTTTCTTT.

The V and J genes are TRBV19 and TRBJ1-2; a weak D match, TRBD1 (5 bases). The CDR3 sequence is 13 residues long. The germline V and J ends were trimmed by 7 bases and 5 bases, with 14 bases remaining between them. Germline lookup yields CDR1 LNHDA and CDR2 SQIVND (reference sequence). The CDR3 here is CASTRGGYYGYTF. The CDR3 DNA is TGTGCCAGTACTAGGGGCGGATATTATGGCTACACCTTC.

The chain joins TRBV19 to TRBJ1-1, with 7 bases matching TRBD1. The CDR3 length is 13 residues. V lost 6 bases, J lost 7 bases, and 8 bases stayed unmatched. The germline V gene encodes CDR1 LNHDA and CDR2 SQIVND (reference sequence). In DNA, the CDR3 is TGTGCCAGTAGCACAGGGGTTAAGGGTGAAGCTTTCTTT. Residues: CASSTGVKGEAFF.

The rearrangement links TRBV10-3 to TRBJ1-4, with 9 positions matching TRBD1. This CDR3 has 15 amino acids. J lost 3 bases, V lost 4 bases, and 3 bases had no gene match. Germline V gene sequence: CDR1 ENHRY, CDR2 SYGVKD. The CDR3 coding sequence is TGTGCCATCAGTGCTGGGACAGGGCCTAATGAAAAACTGTTTTTT. As protein: CAISAGTGPNEKLFF.

The chain uses TRBV28 and TRBJ2-1, with D maybe TRBD2 (5 bases). Germline CDR1 reads MDHEN; CDR2 reads SYDVKM. Trimming shortened V by 8 bases and J by 5 bases, and 19 bases separated the two germline ends. The CDR3 sequence is 15 residues long. DNA of the CDR3: TGTGCCAGCCGGGGTTCCTCATCGGGCCACAATGAGCAGTTCTTC. It is translated as CASRGSSSGHNEQFF.